Included here is one TCR beta chain sequence, with context. The data originate from a study of blood T cell repertoires in COVID-19. Whole-study context: There were acute and convalescent COVID-19 samples, and they came from the United States, Italy and Spain. In each case, the material was cDNA or gDNA derived from T cells, B-cell-depleted T cells, or PBMCs.

Original handling: The assay estimated nucleated cells by amplifying reference gene primers. Assay: immunoSEQ multiplex PCR; the TCRdb copy retains only in-frame clones and omits some. The D gene and trimming were derived from the DNA, and the V and J assignments and clone size from that table. Here the sample spans hundreds of thousands of clones, about 86% being singletons. The sample was PBMCs or T cells enriched from blood (not recorded which). This TCR derives from a woman in her thirties or forties with acute COVID-19.

The CDR3 is CASGLLRDNTNEKLFF. In DNA, the CDR3 is TGTGCTAGTGGTTTGCTCCGGGACAACACTAATGAAAAACTGTTTTTT. This chain uses TRBV12-5 with TRBJ1-4; D is possibly TRBD1 (6 bases). V was cut by 2 bases and J by 2 bases, with 12 bases left in between. The CDR3 sequence is 16 residues long. Per germline, CDR1 LGHNT and CDR2 FRNRAP. Based on the CDR3 plus reference TRBV12-5 and TRBJ1-4, the full variable domain is DARVTQTPRHKVTEMGQEVTMRCQPILGHNTVFWYRQTMMQGLELLAYFRNRAPLDDSGMPKDRFSAEMPDATLATLKIQPSEPRDSAVYFCASGLLRDNTNEKLFFGSGTQLSVL.